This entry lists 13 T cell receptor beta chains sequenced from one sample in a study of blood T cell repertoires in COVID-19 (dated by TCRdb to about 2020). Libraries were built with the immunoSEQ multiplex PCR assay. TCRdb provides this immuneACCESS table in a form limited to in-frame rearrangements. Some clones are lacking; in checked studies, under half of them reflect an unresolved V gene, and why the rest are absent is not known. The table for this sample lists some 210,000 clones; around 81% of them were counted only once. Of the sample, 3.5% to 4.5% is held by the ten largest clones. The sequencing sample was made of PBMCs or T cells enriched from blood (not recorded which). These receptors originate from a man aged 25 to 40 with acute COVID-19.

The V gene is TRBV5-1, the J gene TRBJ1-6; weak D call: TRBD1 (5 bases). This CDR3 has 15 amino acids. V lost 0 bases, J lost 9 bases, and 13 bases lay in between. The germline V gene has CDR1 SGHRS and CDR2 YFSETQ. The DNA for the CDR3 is TGCGCCAGCAGCTTGGCCGAAGGTAGGGGTTCACCCCTCCACTTT. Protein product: CASSLAEGRGSPLHF.

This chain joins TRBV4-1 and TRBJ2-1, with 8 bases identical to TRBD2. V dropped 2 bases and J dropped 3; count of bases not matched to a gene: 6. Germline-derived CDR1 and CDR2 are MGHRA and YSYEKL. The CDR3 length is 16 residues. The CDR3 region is CASSQTTAGVYNEQFF. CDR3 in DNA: TGCGCCAGCAGCCAAACCACAGCGGGGGTCTACAATGAGCAGTTCTTC.

The CDR3 spells CASSRGVNEKLFF. CDR3 in DNA: TGTGCCAGCTCACGGGGCGTGAATGAAAAACTGTTTTTT. The rearrangement uses TRBV18 and TRBJ1-4; perhaps TRBD1 as D (5 bases). CDR1 KGHSH and CDR2 LQKENI come from the germline V gene. Trimming pared 4 bases from V and 5 bases from J, leaving 8 bases between. The CDR3 spans 13 residues.

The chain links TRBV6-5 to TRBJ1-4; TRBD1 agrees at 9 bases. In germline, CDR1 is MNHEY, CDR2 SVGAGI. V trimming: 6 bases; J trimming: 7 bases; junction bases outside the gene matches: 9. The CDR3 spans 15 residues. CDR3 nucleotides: TGTGCCAGCAGCCAAACTACAGGGGGCGGTGAAAAACTGTTTTTT. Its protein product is CASSQTTGGGEKLFF.

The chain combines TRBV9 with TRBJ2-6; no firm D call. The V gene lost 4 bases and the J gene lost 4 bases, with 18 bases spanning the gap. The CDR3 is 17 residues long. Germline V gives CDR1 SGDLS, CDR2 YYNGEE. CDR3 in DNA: TGTGCCAGCAGCCCCCTCCCAGAGGTGTACGGGGCCAACGTCCTGACTTTC. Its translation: CASSPLPEVYGANVLTF.

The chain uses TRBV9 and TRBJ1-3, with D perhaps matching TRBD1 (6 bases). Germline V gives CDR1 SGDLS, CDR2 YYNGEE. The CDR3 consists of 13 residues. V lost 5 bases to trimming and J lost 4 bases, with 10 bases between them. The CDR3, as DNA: TGTGCCAGCAGTCCAGGGGTCGGAAACACCATATATTTT. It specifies CASSPGVGNTIYF.

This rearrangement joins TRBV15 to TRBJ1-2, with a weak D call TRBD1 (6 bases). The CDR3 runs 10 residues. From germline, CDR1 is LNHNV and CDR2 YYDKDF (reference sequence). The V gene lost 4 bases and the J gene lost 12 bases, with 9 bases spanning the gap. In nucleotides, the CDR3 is TGTGCCACCAGCAACAGGGTGGACACCTTC. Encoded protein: CATSNRVDTF.

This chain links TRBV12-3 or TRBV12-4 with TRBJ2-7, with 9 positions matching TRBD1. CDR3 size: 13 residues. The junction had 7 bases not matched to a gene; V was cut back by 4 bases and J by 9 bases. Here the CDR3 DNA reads TGTGCCAGCAGTTCCGGGACAGGGATCTTGCAGTACTTC. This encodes CASSSGTGILQYF.

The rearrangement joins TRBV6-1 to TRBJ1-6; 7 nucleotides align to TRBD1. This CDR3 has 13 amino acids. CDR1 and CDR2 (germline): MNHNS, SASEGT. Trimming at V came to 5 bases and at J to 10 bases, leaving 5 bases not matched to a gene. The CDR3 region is CASSSTGDSPLHF. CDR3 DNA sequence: TGTGCCAGCAGTTCTACAGGGGACTCACCCCTCCACTTT.

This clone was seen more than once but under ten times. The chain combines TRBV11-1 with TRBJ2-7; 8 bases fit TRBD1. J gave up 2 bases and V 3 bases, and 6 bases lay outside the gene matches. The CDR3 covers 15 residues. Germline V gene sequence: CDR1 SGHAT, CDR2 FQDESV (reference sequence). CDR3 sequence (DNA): TGTGCCAGCAGCTTTAAGACAGGGGTACCCTACGAGCAGTACTTC. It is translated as CASSFKTGVPYEQYF.

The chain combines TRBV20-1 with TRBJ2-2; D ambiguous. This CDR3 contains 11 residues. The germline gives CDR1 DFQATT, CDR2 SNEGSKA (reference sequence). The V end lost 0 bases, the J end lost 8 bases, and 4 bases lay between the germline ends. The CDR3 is CSARDSGELFF. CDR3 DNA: TGCAGTGCTAGAGATTCGGGGGAGCTGTTTTTT.

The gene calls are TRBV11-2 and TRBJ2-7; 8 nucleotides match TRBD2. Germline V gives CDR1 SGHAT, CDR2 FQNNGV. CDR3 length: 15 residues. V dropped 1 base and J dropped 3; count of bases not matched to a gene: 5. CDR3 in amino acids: CASSLVRGGYYEQYF. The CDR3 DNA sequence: TGTGCCAGCAGCTTAGTACGGGGGGGATACTACGAGCAGTACTTC.

The DNA for the CDR3 is TGTGCCAGCAGCTTAGCCGGGAGGGGCAATCAGCCCCAGCATTTT. Encoded protein: CASSLAGRGNQPQHF. The rearrangement links TRBV7-2 to TRBJ1-5; unclear D gene. CDR1 and CDR2 from the germline V gene are SGHTA and FQGNSA. Trimming left V 0 bases short and J 2 bases short, with 8 bases between. There are 15 residues in the CDR3. Using reference TRBV7-2 and TRBJ1-5 for the parts outside the CDR3, the full variable domain is GAGVSQSPSNKVTEKGKDVELRCDPISGHTALYWYRQSLGQGLEFLIYFQGNSAPDKSGLPSDRFSAERTGGSVSTLTIQRTQQEDSAVYLCASSLAGRGNQPQHFGDGTRLSIL.